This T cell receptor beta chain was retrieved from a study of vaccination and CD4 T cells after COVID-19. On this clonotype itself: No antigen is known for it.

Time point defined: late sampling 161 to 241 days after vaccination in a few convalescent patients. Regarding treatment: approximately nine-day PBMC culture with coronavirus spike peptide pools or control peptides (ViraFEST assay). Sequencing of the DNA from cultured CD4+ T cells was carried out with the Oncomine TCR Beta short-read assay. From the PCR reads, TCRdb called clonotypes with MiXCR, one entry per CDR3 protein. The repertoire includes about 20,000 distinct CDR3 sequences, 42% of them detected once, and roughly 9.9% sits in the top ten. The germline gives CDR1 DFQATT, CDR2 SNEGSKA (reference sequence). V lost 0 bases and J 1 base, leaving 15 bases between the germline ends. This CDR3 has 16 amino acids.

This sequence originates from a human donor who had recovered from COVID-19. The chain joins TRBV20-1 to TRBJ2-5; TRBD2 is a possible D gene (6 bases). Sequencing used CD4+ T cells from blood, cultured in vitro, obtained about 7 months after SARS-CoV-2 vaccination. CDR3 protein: CSARDRRESRQETQYF. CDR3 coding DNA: TGCAGTGCTAGAGATCGGAGGGAGTCCCGCCAAGAGACCCAGTACTTC.